The sample holds a few counts of the clone carrying this T cell receptor (beta chain). A multiplex PCR was run with 60 Vbeta primers and 13 Jbeta primers. Clones were read by immunoSEQ multiplex PCR, and TCRdb kept only the in-frame ones, dropping some. Of about 60,000 clones listed, 65% to 85% are singletons. This entry is derived from a study of cytomegalovirus exposure and HLA in healthy donors. Turning to the study itself: Unique TCR beta sequences numbering some 120 million came from some 200 million T cells in an earlier analysis.

J lost 6 bases, V lost 2 bases, and 4 bases had no gene match. Per germline, CDR1 LGHNA and CDR2 YSLEER. There are 15 residues in the CDR3. Nominal health characterized the donors when sampled, though unrecorded immune exposures were likely. This sequence was found in a male donor in good health and CMV-seronegative. The sample comprised PBMCs. The chain couples TRBV4-3 to TRBJ1-4; 9 bases fit TRBD1. The CDR3 nucleotides read TGCGCCAGCAGCCAACTGGGACAGGGCGATGAAAAACTGTTTTTT. It codes for CASSQLGQGDEKLFF.